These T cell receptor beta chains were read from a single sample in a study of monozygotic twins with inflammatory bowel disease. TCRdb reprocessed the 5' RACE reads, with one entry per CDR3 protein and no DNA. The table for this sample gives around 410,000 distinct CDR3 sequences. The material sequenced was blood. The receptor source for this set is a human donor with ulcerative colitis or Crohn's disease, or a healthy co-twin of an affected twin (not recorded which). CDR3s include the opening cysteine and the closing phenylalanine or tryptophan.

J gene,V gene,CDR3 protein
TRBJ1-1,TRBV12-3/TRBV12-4,CASTLSRGRITEAFF
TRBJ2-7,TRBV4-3,CASSQGGPSYEQYF
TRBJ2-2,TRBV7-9,CASSPDRGDTGELFF
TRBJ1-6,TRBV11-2,CASSFGTEINSPLHF
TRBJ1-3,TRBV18,CASSPLDWGSYSGNTIYF
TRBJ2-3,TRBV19,CARGPGLAGAYTDTQYF
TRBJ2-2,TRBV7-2,CASIQGFPGELFF
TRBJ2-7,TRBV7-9,CASSLVRGPPIEEQYF
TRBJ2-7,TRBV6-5,CAGAGTGFYEQYF
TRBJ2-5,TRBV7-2,CASSLDFGRETQYF
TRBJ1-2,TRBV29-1,CSAGDDYGYTF
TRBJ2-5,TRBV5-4,CASSPWMGSPQGETQYF
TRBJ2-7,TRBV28,CASRVSSYEQYF
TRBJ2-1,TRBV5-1,CASSREQSYNEQFF
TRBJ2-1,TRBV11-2,CASSAGLAGGHNEQFF
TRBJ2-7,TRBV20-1,CSASRTSGRPHYEQYF